One sample yielded the 31 T cell receptor beta chains listed below, sequenced in a study of T cell repertoires in cytomegalovirus infection. TCRdb analysed the reads with MiXCR anew, one entry per CDR3 protein. The sample has approximately 74,000 distinct CDR3 sequences, 40% seen once. Their target antigens are unknown. The input for sequencing was CD8+ T cells from cultured PBMCs, taken from culture after CMV antigen stimulation. The receptor set was obtained from a human donor in good health (CMV status not recorded). Some clones in this sample may be carry-over from other donors' samples.

V and J are TRBV6-2 or TRBV6-3 and TRBJ1-6, with D uncertain. Trimming took 7 bases from V and 6 from J, leaving 13 bases between them. Germline values: CDR1 MNHEY, CDR2 SVGEGT. There are 14 residues in the CDR3. The CDR3 loop is CASIQDGSNSPLHF. The CDR3 DNA is TGTGCCAGCATTCAAGACGGGAGTAATTCACCCCTCCACTTT.

There are many counts of this clonotype. This chain joins TRBV7-2 and TRBJ2-1; no clear D gene. Germline V gene sequence: CDR1 SGHTA, CDR2 FQGNSA. This CDR3 has 15 amino acids. The V end lost 1 base, the J end lost 0 bases, and 7 bases lay between the germline ends. CDR3 nucleotides: TGTGCCAGCAGCTTAGTCTATAGCTCCTACAATGAGCAGTTCTTC. Protein: CASSLVYSSYNEQFF.

The chain joins TRBV27 to TRBJ1-5, with TRBD1 matching over 8 bases. This CDR3 has 14 residues. V dropped 5 bases and J dropped 6; count of bases not matched to a gene: 6. Germline CDR1 is MNHEY and CDR2 is SMNVEV (reference sequence). The CDR3 loop reads CASSQTGVSQPQHF. As DNA, the CDR3 is TGTGCCAGCAGTCAGACAGGGGTGAGTCAGCCCCAGCATTTT.

The chain carries TRBV5-6 and TRBJ2-5; 8 bases match TRBD2. The CDR3 consists of 16 residues. Germline V gene lookup returns CDR1 SGHDT and CDR2 YYEEEE. Trimming took 4 bases from V and 5 from J; bases not matched to a gene: 13. The CDR3 DNA reads TGTGCCAGCAGCCCGCTGGGAGCGGGGGAGGGGGAGACCCAGTACTTC. Its protein product is CASSPLGAGEGETQYF.

V gene TRBV28 combines with J gene TRBJ2-7; D unclear. Trimming took 1 base from V and 4 from J, leaving 8 bases between them. The CDR3 contains 13 residues. In germline, CDR1 is MDHEN, CDR2 SYDVKM. The CDR3 region is CASSLSYFYEQYF. The CDR3 DNA sequence: TGTGCCAGCAGTTTATCGTACTTTTACGAGCAGTACTTC.

V is TRBV5-6 and J is TRBJ1-4; 7 bases fit TRBD1. This CDR3 comprises 16 residues. The ends lost 3 bases at V and 6 bases at J; junction bases unmatched: 11. The germline gives CDR1 SGHDT, CDR2 YYEEEE. The CDR3 loop reads CASSSGIQGTYEKLFF. CDR3 coding DNA: TGTGCCAGCAGCTCGGGGATACAGGGGACTTATGAAAAACTGTTTTTT.

The rearrangement joins TRBV12-3 or TRBV12-4 to TRBJ1-1; 11 nucleotides agree with TRBD1. V dropped 6 bases and J dropped 4; count of bases not matched to a gene: 10. CDR3 length: 16 residues. This chain's CDR3 is CASSAGQGALGTEAFF. The CDR3 DNA follows: TGTGCCAGCAGCGCCGGACAGGGGGCGTTAGGCACTGAAGCTTTCTTT.

This clonotype has more than one count but fewer than ten. V usage is TRBV6-1 and J usage is TRBJ1-1; 7 bases fit TRBD1. After removal of 6 bases from V and 8 bases from J, the junction contained 3 bases not matched to a gene. CDR1 is MNHNS, CDR2 SASEGT, per germline. The CDR3 loop spans 11 amino acids. CDR3 in amino acids: CASSRQGEAFF. DNA of the CDR3: TGTGCCAGCAGCAGACAGGGAGAAGCTTTCTTT.

The J gene is TRBJ2-3, the V gene TRBV12-3 or TRBV12-4; D is uncertain. The CDR3 contains 12 residues. Deletions cut 2 bases from V and 2 bases from J, with 2 bases between. DNA of the CDR3: TGTGCCAGCAGTTTATTCACAGATACGCAGTATTTT. This translates into CASSLFTDTQYF.

The chain is built from TRBV4-1 and TRBJ1-2, with no clear D. In germline, CDR1 is MGHRA, CDR2 YSYEKL. V was pared by 1 base and J by 0 bases, with 9 bases between. The CDR3 is made up of 15 amino acids. CDR3 nucleotide sequence: TGCGCCAGCAGCCAAGTAGACGGAGCTAACTATGGCTACACCTTC. Protein: CASSQVDGANYGYTF.

The chain employs TRBV10-3 and TRBJ2-7, with D uncertain. The V gene lost 2 bases and the J gene lost 7 bases, with 9 bases spanning the gap. The CDR3 runs to 12 residues. Germline-derived CDR1 and CDR2 are ENHRY and SYGVKD. The CDR3 is CAISEDVREQYF. The CDR3 nucleotides read TGTGCCATCAGTGAGGACGTACGGGAGCAGTACTTC.

The rearrangement joins TRBV6-6 to TRBJ1-5; D unresolved. Deletions cut 2 bases from V and 0 bases from J, with 14 bases between. The CDR3 totals 17 residues. Germline V gives CDR1 MNHNY, CDR2 SVGAGI (reference sequence). CDR3 nucleotide sequence: TGTGCCAGCAGTTACGTTCGAATTCCAACTAGCAATCAGCCCCAGCATTTT. It encodes CASSYVRIPTSNQPQHF.

This chain connects TRBV5-4 to TRBJ2-3; TRBD2 is a possible D gene (5 bases). This CDR3 spans 16 amino acids. Looked up from germline, CDR1 is SGHNT and CDR2 is YYREEE (reference sequence). Trimming cost V 0 bases and J 2 bases, with 13 bases left between them. The DNA for the CDR3 is TGTGCCAGCAGCTTGGAGGAGGAAAAGGACACAGATACGCAGTATTTT. Protein product: CASSLEEEKDTDTQYF. The variable domain in full, with the rest retrieved from reference TRBV5-4 and TRBJ2-3, is ETGVTQSPTHLIKTRGQQVTLRCSSQSGHNTVSWYQQALGQGPQFIFQYYREEENGRGNFPPRFSGLQFPNYSSELNVNALELDDSALYLCASSLEEEKDTDTQYFGPGTRLTVL.

This rearrangement joins TRBV4-1 to TRBJ2-7; D could derive from TRBD1 or TRBD2 (5 bases each). There are 16 residues in the CDR3. The germline CDR1 and CDR2 sequences are MGHRA and YSYEKL. Trimming cost V 0 bases and J 6 bases, with 18 bases left between them. The DNA of the CDR3 is TGCGCCAGCAGCCAAGATCAGCATGGGGGAAGTCGCGAGCAGTACTTC. Protein product: CASSQDQHGGSREQYF.

This clonotype was recorded once. The gene calls are TRBV29-1 and TRBJ1-1; 7 bases are a match to TRBD1. Germline V lookup: CDR1 SQVTM, CDR2 ANQGSEA. The junction had 13 bases not matched to a gene; V was cut back by 0 bases and J by 0 bases. The CDR3 totals 18 residues. The DNA for the CDR3 is TGCAGCGTTGAAGACCGGGGGGAAAGGACAGGATTGAACACTGAAGCTTTCTTT. It codes for CSVEDRGERTGLNTEAFF.

The chain carries TRBV6-5 and TRBJ1-6, with 9 nucleotides matching TRBD1. CDR3 length: 14 amino acids. CDR1 and CDR2 (germline): MNHEY, SVGAGI. The V and J ends lost 4 bases and 11 bases, in that order; junction bases with no gene match: 6. This CDR3 reads CASSSGTGTPPLHF. CDR3 DNA sequence: TGTGCCAGCAGTTCCGGGACAGGGACGCCACCCCTCCACTTT.

J is TRBJ2-3 and V is TRBV5-1; 11 bases line up with TRBD2. Unmatched junction bases numbered 5, after V lost 0 bases and J lost 5 bases. Germline CDR1 and CDR2: SGHRS and YFSETQ. The CDR3 is 16 amino acids. The CDR3 DNA sequence: TGCGCCAGCAGCTTGGAGGTTCTAGCGGGGGGAGATACGCAGTATTTT. Translating it yields CASSLEVLAGGDTQYF.

The chain employs TRBV19 and TRBJ1-1, with D uncertain. Germline V gene lookup returns CDR1 LNHDA and CDR2 SQIVND (reference sequence). V was clipped by 7 bases and J by 3 bases, with 12 bases between them. This CDR3 has 13 amino acids. CDR3 region: CASTALVDTEAFF. The DNA of the CDR3 is TGTGCCAGTACCGCATTGGTGGACACTGAAGCTTTCTTT.

This rearrangement joins TRBV7-9 to TRBJ2-1, with 7 bases matching TRBD1. Unmatched junction bases numbered 6, after V lost 2 bases and J lost 8 bases. CDR1 is SEHNR, CDR2 FQNEAQ, per germline (reference sequence). The CDR3 is made up of 14 amino acids. The CDR3 bases are TGTGCCAGCAGCTTACTTGACAGGGACGATGAGCAGTTCTTC. It translates to CASSLLDRDDEQFF.

The chain joins TRBV7-6 to TRBJ2-3, with D maybe TRBD1 (5 bases). Germline CDR1 reads SGHVS; CDR2 reads FNYEAQ. CDR3 length: 16 residues. Trimming took 1 base from V and 2 from J, leaving 13 bases between them. CDR3 sequence: CASSLETQGITDTQYF. DNA of the CDR3: TGTGCCAGCAGCTTAGAAACGCAGGGAATCACAGATACGCAGTATTTT.

This clonotype was counted between two and nine times. This chain's CDR3 is CASSLEGGARASGSSYNEQFF. The DNA of the CDR3 is TGTGCCAGCAGCTTAGAGGGGGGGGCGCGGGCTAGCGGTAGCTCCTACAATGAGCAGTTCTTC. This sequence joins TRBV7-2 and TRBJ2-1, with D possibly matching TRBD2 (7 bases). Germline V CDR1 and CDR2: SGHTA, FQGNSA. The CDR3 has 21 amino acids. Trimming cost V 1 base and J 0 bases, with 25 bases left between them.

The chain joins TRBV4-1 to TRBJ1-1; 8 bases are shared with TRBD1. Germline-derived CDR1 and CDR2 are MGHRA and YSYEKL. The CDR3 consists of 16 residues. V lost 1 base to trimming and J lost 7 bases; unmatched junction nucleotides: 11. The CDR3 spells CASSQVPPRGRDEAFF. The CDR3 bases are TGCGCCAGCAGCCAAGTTCCCCCCAGGGGGCGAGATGAAGCTTTCTTT.

This chain joins TRBV7-3 and TRBJ2-3; 7 nucleotides line up with TRBD2. Trimming at V came to 2 bases and at J to 2 bases, leaving 7 bases not matched to a gene. In germline, CDR1 is SGHTA, CDR2 FQGTGA. This CDR3 is 16 amino acids long. The CDR3 region is CASSLSGGGYTDTQYF. The CDR3 bases are TGTGCCAGCAGCTTATCGGGCGGGGGATACACAGATACGCAGTATTTT. The full variable domain, completed using reference TRBV7-3 and TRBJ2-3, is GAGVSQTPSNKVTEKGKYVELRCDPISGHTALYWYRQSLGQGPEFLIYFQGTGAADDSGLPNDRFFAVRPEGSVSTLKIQRTERGDSAVYLCASSLSGGGYTDTQYFGPGTRLTVL.

This sequence joins TRBV29-1 and TRBJ2-6, with D maybe TRBD2 (6 bases). CDR1 SQVTM and CDR2 ANQGSEA come from the germline V gene. The CDR3 sequence is 16 residues long. V was shortened by 4 bases and J by 0 bases, with 13 bases between the two germline ends. The CDR3 reads CSVVGGPYSGANVLTF. The CDR3 DNA reads as TGCAGCGTTGTGGGGGGACCCTACTCTGGGGCCAACGTCCTGACTTTC.

This chain joins TRBV12-3 or TRBV12-4 and TRBJ2-3; 8 bases match TRBD1. J lost 3 bases, V lost 5 bases, and 10 bases had no gene match. The CDR3 runs 16 residues. CDR3 coding DNA: TGTGCCAGCAGTCCAAGCCGGGACAGGCAAACAGATACGCAGTATTTT. It encodes CASSPSRDRQTDTQYF.

Regarding this clonotype: The DNA is left out, because the CDR3 cannot be placed on it with certainty; the CDR3 is given as TCRdb lists it. This chain uses TRBV7-6 with TRBJ2-1; the table assigns TRBD1, which was not confirmed against the DNA. Germline-derived CDR1 and CDR2 are SGHVS and FNYEAQ. The CDR3 is 13 residues long, ends included. The CDR3 loop is CASSFGLGTPEFF.

This clonotype was detected a few times. The chain couples TRBV7-2 to TRBJ2-5; D ambiguous. V lost 1 base and J 4 bases, leaving 13 bases between the germline ends. This CDR3 comprises 15 residues. Germline CDR1 SGHTA, CDR2 FQGNSA. This CDR3 reads CASSLGAVSRETQYF. As DNA, the CDR3 is TGTGCCAGCAGCTTAGGGGCGGTATCCAGAGAGACCCAGTACTTC.

The gene calls are TRBV10-3 and TRBJ1-6; 11 bases line up with TRBD1. V was pared by 2 bases and J by 6 bases, with 6 bases of the junction left unmatched. The CDR3 covers 17 residues. Germline V lookup: CDR1 ENHRY, CDR2 SYGVKD. The CDR3 bases are TGTGCCATCAGTGAGCCTGGACAGGGGGCTGCTAATTCACCCCTCCACTTT. This sequence encodes CAISEPGQGAANSPLHF.

The chain uses TRBV5-3 and TRBJ2-7; maybe TRBD2 (5 bases). TRBV5-3 is classed as an ORF, of uncertain function. Trimming left V 8 bases short and J 3 bases short, with 15 bases between. This CDR3 contains 13 residues. The CDR3 DNA is TGTGCCAGCAGCCCCCAAGGGAGCTACGAGCAGTACTTC. Residues: CASSPQGSYEQYF.

This clonotype was observed once. The junction does not match germline at one end; this may be a read error. The CDR3 loop reads CASSVAGGRTDTQYF. The CDR3 bases are TGTGCCAGCAGCGTAGCGGGGGGGCGCACAGATACGCAGTATTTT. The V and J genes are TRBV7-2 and TRBJ2-3, with 11 bases identical to TRBD2. This CDR3 is built from 15 residues. Germline assignment: CDR1 SGHTA and CDR2 FQGNSA.

The sample holds a few counts of this clonotype. The chain joins TRBV6-2 or TRBV6-3 to TRBJ1-1; D is uncertain. V was shortened by 5 bases and J by 2 bases, with 15 bases between the two germline ends. The CDR3 spans 15 residues. Looked up from germline, CDR1 is MNHEY and CDR2 is SVGEGT. CDR3 sequence reads: CASSSTLKFNTEAFF. The CDR3 DNA reads TGTGCCAGCAGTAGCACCTTGAAATTCAACACTGAAGCTTTCTTT.